Listed here are 5 T cell receptor beta chains from one sample, sequenced in a study of control samples from healthy donors and cancer patients. Data came from immunoSEQ multiplex PCR; TCRdb stores just in-frame clones and leaves some out. Among approximately 120,000 clones listed, approximately 92% were seen once. Input material: PBMCs. These receptors were obtained from an older man with head and neck cancer.

CDR3 protein: CASSQTRTGANTGELFF. The CDR3 DNA sequence: TGCGCCAGCAGCCAAACCCGGACAGGGGCGAACACCGGGGAGCTGTTTTTT. The chain joins TRBV4-3 to TRBJ2-2; 9 bases are shared with TRBD1. V dropped 2 bases and J dropped 0; count of bases not matched to a gene: 4. Germline V gene data show CDR1 as LGHNA and CDR2 as YSLEER. This CDR3 region has 17 residues.

The chain is built from TRBV7-2 and TRBJ1-6; the match to TRBD1 covers 7 bases. After removal of 1 base from V and 7 bases from J, the junction contained 7 bases not matched to a gene. Germline V gives CDR1 SGHTA, CDR2 FQGNSA. The CDR3 consists of 16 residues. CDR3 in DNA: TGTGCCAGCAGCTTAGGACAGGGATACCTGAATTCACCCCTCCACTTT. This codes for CASSLGQGYLNSPLHF.

The rearrangement links TRBV12-3 or TRBV12-4 to TRBJ2-1; 7 nucleotides agree with TRBD2. V shed 4 bases and J 3 bases; nucleotides not matched to a gene: 0. CDR3 length: 13 residues. CDR3 residues: CASSSGGYNEQFF. CDR3 coding DNA: TGTGCCAGCAGTTCGGGGGGCTACAATGAGCAGTTCTTC.

The gene calls are TRBV11-3 and TRBJ2-3; the match to TRBD2 covers 8 bases. Germline CDR1 is SGHNT and CDR2 is YENEEA. CDR3 size: 16 residues. Trimming took 5 bases from V and 2 from J; bases not matched to a gene: 9. The CDR3 sequence: CASSPKTSATTDTQYF. CDR3 nucleotide sequence: TGTGCCAGCAGCCCCAAGACTAGCGCAACCACAGATACGCAGTATTTT. The entire variable domain, with the rest obtained from reference TRBV11-3 and TRBJ2-3, is as follows: EAGVVQSPRYKIIEKKQPVAFWCNPISGHNTLYWYLQNLGQGPELLIRYENEEAVDDSQLPKDRFSAERLKGVDSTLKIQPAELGDSAVYLCASSPKTSATTDTQYFGPGTRLTVL.

This sequence joins TRBV19 and TRBJ2-5, with TRBD2 matching 9 bases. Germline CDR1 LNHDA, CDR2 SQIVND (reference sequence). Losses at the gene ends were 1 base for V and 2 bases for J; bases not matched to a gene: 5. This CDR3 spans 16 amino acids. The CDR3 sequence: CASSIASGVGQETQYF. DNA for the CDR3: TGTGCCAGTAGTATAGCTAGCGGGGTCGGGCAAGAGACCCAGTACTTC. Full variable domain (rest looked up from reference TRBV19 and TRBJ2-5): DGGITQSPKYLFRKEGQNVTLSCEQNLNHDAMYWYRQDPGQGLRLIYYSQIVNDFQKGDIAEGYSVSREKKESFPLTVTSAQKNPTAFYLCASSIASGVGQETQYFGPGTRLLVL.